Listed below are T cell receptor beta chains from one sample, sequenced in a study of T cell repertoires in cytomegalovirus infection. These receptors are not linked to any known antigen. TCRdb redid the calling of the reads with MiXCR, one entry per CDR3 protein. Of about 89,000 distinct CDR3 sequences in the sample, about 29% were seen once. Sample: CD8+ T cells from cultured PBMCs, taken from culture after CMV antigen stimulation. Receptors originate from a human donor in good health (CMV status not recorded). Some clones in this sample may be carry-over from other donors' samples. CDR3s include the opening cysteine and the closing phenylalanine or tryptophan. The D gene is left open where the match is weak. Clone size is given for some rows only: seen once, a few or many times, or a class if the clone is expanded.

size: -; D: -; V: TRBV4-1; J: TRBJ1-5; CDR3: CASSQYMAGHQPQHF; DNA: TGCGCCAGCAGCCAATACATGGCAGGGCATCAGCCCCAGCATTTT
size: -; D: -; V: TRBV29-1; J: TRBJ2-3; CDR3: CSVEDFPGSFLGADTQYF; DNA: TGCAGCGTTGAAGATTTCCCGGGCAGTTTTCTGGGTGCAGATACGCAGTATTTT
size: once; D: -; V: TRBV5-5; J: TRBJ2-2; CDR3: CASTDTRAPGELFF; DNA: TGTGCCAGCACCGACACGAGGGCCCCCGGGGAGCTGTTTTTT
size: -; D: -; V: TRBV7-3; J: TRBJ2-2; CDR3: CASSSGLLWELFF; DNA: TGTGCCAGCAGCTCCGGGTTGCTATGGGAGCTGTTTTTT
size: -; D: -; V: TRBV19; J: TRBJ1-1; CDR3: CASSIQRYSEAFF; DNA: TGTGCCAGTAGTATACAAAGATACTCTGAAGCTTTCTTT
size: few; D: -; V: TRBV7-9; J: TRBJ2-3; CDR3: CASSSPLLGPDTQYF; DNA: TGTGCCAGCAGCTCCCCCCTTTTGGGGCCAGATACGCAGTATTTT
size: -; D: TRBD2; V: TRBV6-6; J: TRBJ2-1; CDR3: CASSSKPQRGASYNEQFF; DNA: TGTGCCAGCAGTTCCAAACCTCAGCGGGGGGCGAGTTACAATGAGCAGTTCTTC
size: -; D: TRBD1; V: TRBV7-3; J: TRBJ2-3; CDR3: CASSLGTGDLNTQYF; DNA: TGTGCCAGCAGCTTAGGGACAGGGGATCTGAATACGCAGTATTTT
size: many; D: TRBD1; V: TRBV7-2; J: TRBJ2-5; CDR3: CASSPTGETQYF; DNA: TGTGCCAGCAGCCCGACAGGGGAGACCCAGTACTTC
size: many; D: -; V: TRBV7-8; J: TRBJ1-3; CDR3: CASSPYDGSLSGNTIYF; DNA: TGTGCCAGCAGCCCGTATGACGGAAGCCTCTCTGGAAACACCATATATTTT
size: -; D: TRBD2; V: TRBV28; J: TRBJ2-5; CDR3: CASSLATGGRETQYF; DNA: TGTGCCAGCAGTTTAGCGACGGGGGGGCGTGAGACCCAGTACTTC
size: -; D: -; V: TRBV24-1; J: TRBJ2-1; CDR3: CATSDSLGGPYNEQFF; DNA: TGTGCCACCAGTGATTCATTGGGGGGACCGTACAATGAGCAGTTCTTC
size: -; D: -; V: TRBV9; J: TRBJ1-1; CDR3: CASSVGTSSEAFF; DNA: TGTGCCAGCAGCGTAGGAACATCCAGTGAAGCTTTCTTT
size: few; D: TRBD2; V: TRBV12-3/TRBV12-4; J: TRBJ2-3; CDR3: CASSLSGADTQYF; DNA: TGTGCCAGCAGCCTCAGCGGGGCAGATACGCAGTATTTT
size: -; D: -; V: TRBV7-9; J: TRBJ2-3; CDR3: CASSGGPDTQYF; DNA: TGTGCCAGCAGCGGGGGGCCCGATACGCAGTATTTT
size: -; D: -; V: TRBV5-1; J: TRBJ2-5; CDR3: CASSWDGIQETQYF; DNA: TGCGCCAGCAGCTGGGACGGAATACAAGAGACCCAGTACTTC
size: few; D: TRBD2; V: TRBV20-1; J: TRBJ2-1; CDR3: CSARRQRDAQNPYNEQFF; DNA: TGCAGTGCTAGACGACAGCGGGACGCCCAGAATCCCTACAATGAGCAGTTCTTC
size: many; D: -; V: TRBV19; J: TRBJ2-2; CDR3: CASDRDPGATGELFF; DNA: TGTGCCAGTGACAGGGATCCGGGGGCTACCGGGGAGCTGTTTTTT
size: -; D: -; V: TRBV7-2; J: TRBJ2-7; CDR3: CASSYGVGGYEQYF; DNA: TGTGCCAGCAGCTACGGAGTAGGGGGGTACGAGCAGTACTTC
size: few; D: TRBD2; V: TRBV27; J: TRBJ2-7; CDR3: CASSPSGGYSYEQYF; DNA: TGTGCCAGCAGTCCAAGCGGGGGGTACTCCTACGAGCAGTACTTC
size: -; D: -; V: TRBV28; J: TRBJ2-3; CDR3: CATGRDADTQYF; DNA: TGTGCCACCGGGCGGGACGCAGATACGCAGTATTTT
size: -; D: -; V: TRBV10-1; J: TRBJ1-5; CDR3: CASSESKNDSNQPQHF; DNA: TGCGCCAGCAGTGAGTCGAAGAACGATAGCAATCAGCCCCAGCATTTT
size: many; D: TRBD2; V: TRBV12-3/TRBV12-4; J: TRBJ2-4; CDR3: CASTRGQRGGGDIQYF; DNA: TGTGCCAGCACCCGAGGGCAGCGGGGGGGCGGGGACATTCAGTACTTC
size: -; D: -; V: TRBV11-2; J: TRBJ2-1; CDR3: CASRLGLDTSYNEQFF; DNA: TGTGCCAGCAGATTAGGACTGGACACCTCCTACAATGAGCAGTTCTTC
size: -; D: TRBD1; V: TRBV27; J: TRBJ1-6; CDR3: CASSSGQGSYNSPIHF; DNA: TGTGCCAGCAGTTCCGGACAGGGATCCTATAATTCACCCATCCACTTT
size: -; D: -; V: TRBV12-3/TRBV12-4; J: TRBJ2-7; CDR3: CATRSGGVNEQYF; DNA: TGTGCCACCCGGTCCGGGGGCGTGAACGAGCAGTACTTC
size: many; D: -; V: TRBV7-2; J: TRBJ2-5; CDR3: CASSFRETQYF; DNA: TGTGCCAGCAGCTTCAGAGAGACCCAGTACTTC
size: few; D: -; V: TRBV7-8; J: TRBJ2-3; CDR3: CASSFRNRGTDTQYF; DNA: TGTGCCAGCAGCTTCAGAAACAGGGGCACAGATACGCAGTATTTT
size: -; D: -; V: TRBV6-1; J: TRBJ1-1; CDR3: CASSLGEAFF; DNA: TGTGCCAGCAGTTTGGGTGAAGCTTTCTTT
size: -; D: TRBD1; V: TRBV20-1; J: TRBJ1-3; CDR3: CSARGTGSGNTIYF; DNA: TGCAGTGCTAGAGGGACAGGCTCTGGAAACACCATATATTTT